The rows below give T cell receptor beta chains drawn from one sample of a study of T cells after yellow fever vaccination. TCRdb fed the 5' RACE reads into MiXCR, producing one record per CDR3 protein. Here the sample spans about 360,000 distinct CDR3 sequences, around 6.4% being singletons. The material sequenced was PBMCs, taken 5 days after the yellow fever booster vaccination. The receptors originated from a man in his thirties or forties who received the YFV17D yellow fever vaccine. Both conserved end residues are part of each CDR3.

j_call,v_call,cdr3_aa
TRBJ2-3,TRBV29-1,CSVDLVILAGDTQYF
TRBJ2-4,TRBV29-1,CSVEGAKNIQYF
TRBJ2-7,TRBV5-1,CASSLSGQSEQYF
TRBJ2-2,TRBV2,CASSDIGINTGELFF
TRBJ2-1,TRBV10-1,CASSESAGGLGEQFF
TRBJ1-2,TRBV5-1,CASSLGYLDIQDSYTF
TRBJ2-1,TRBV29-1,CSVGQGRRNEQFF
TRBJ2-7,TRBV4-3,CASSQGMGSGYRGLYEQYF
TRBJ2-2,TRBV3-1,CASSQSTGRSPGELFF
TRBJ2-2,TRBV12-3/TRBV12-4,CASTKAGELFF
TRBJ2-2,TRBV20-1,CSAIRRDIVNGELFF
TRBJ2-5,TRBV23-1,CASSHGPTSGNETQYF
TRBJ2-3,TRBV29-1,CSVVARKNTDTQYF
TRBJ1-2,TRBV6-1,CASRVQVAAPGYTF
TRBJ2-7,TRBV20-1,CSARADTGQYF
TRBJ2-1,TRBV20-1,CIARHRNRDYNEQFF
TRBJ2-7,TRBV5-1,CASSFGLAGGVAYEQYF
TRBJ2-7,TRBV12-3/TRBV12-4,CASSPRTSGKYEQYF
TRBJ2-5,TRBV3-1,CASSHYSSQIQETQYF